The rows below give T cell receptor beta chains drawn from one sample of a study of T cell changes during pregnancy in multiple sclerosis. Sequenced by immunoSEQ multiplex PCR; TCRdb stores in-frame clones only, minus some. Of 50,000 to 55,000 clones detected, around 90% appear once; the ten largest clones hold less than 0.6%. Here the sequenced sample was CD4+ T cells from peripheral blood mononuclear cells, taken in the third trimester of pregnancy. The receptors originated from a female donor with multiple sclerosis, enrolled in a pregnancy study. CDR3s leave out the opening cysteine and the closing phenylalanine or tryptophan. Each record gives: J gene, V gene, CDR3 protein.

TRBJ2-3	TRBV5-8	ASSLFKGLTTDTQY
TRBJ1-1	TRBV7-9	ASSFGVLGGNTEAF
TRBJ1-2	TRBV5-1	ASSHGQGAGGYT
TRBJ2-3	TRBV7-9	ASLSGQGASDTQY
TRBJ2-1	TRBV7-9	ASSLVGKRGNYNEQF
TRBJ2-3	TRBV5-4	ASRLSGGAGDTQY
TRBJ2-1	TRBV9	ASSVDPSGGLDNEQF
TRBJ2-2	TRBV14	ASSPVGGKTGELF
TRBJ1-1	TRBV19	ASSEQGVNTEAF
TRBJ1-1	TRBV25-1	ASRATGGLGTEAF
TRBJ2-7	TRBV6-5	ASRPTGVGDEQY
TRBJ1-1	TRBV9	ASSVGSNGNTEAF
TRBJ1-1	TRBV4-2	ASSQEGQGTEAF
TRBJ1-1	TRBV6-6	ASSPTENTEAF
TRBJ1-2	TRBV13	ASSLYNYGYT